The source of this T cell receptor (beta chain) is a study of blood T cell repertoires in COVID-19. CDR1 is MNHNS, CDR2 SASEGT, per germline. The CDR3 is 13 residues long. The V gene end was trimmed by 3 bases and the J gene end by 12 bases; junction bases not matched to a gene: 4. Sequenced by immunoSEQ multiplex PCR; TCRdb stores in-frame clones only, minus some. The sample holds about 210,000 clones, 80% to 85% seen once. The TCR was taken from a woman in her 70s with COVID-19, enrolled during active disease. The chain employs TRBV6-1 and TRBJ1-6; 8 nucleotides match TRBD1. Source material: peripheral blood. The CDR3 reads CASSDRDRGPLHF. CDR3 DNA: TGTGCCAGCAGTGACCGTGACAGGGGACCCCTCCACTTT.